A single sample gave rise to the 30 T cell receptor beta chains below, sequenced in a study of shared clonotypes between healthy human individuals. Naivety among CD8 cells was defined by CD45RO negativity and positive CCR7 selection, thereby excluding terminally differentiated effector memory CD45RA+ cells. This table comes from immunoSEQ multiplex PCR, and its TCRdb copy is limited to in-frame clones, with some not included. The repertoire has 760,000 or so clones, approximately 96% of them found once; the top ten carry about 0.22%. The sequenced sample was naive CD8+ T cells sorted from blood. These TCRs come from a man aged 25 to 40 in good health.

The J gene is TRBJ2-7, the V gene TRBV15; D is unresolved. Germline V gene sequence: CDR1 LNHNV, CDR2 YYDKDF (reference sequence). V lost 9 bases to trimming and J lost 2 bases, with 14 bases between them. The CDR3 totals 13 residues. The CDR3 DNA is TGTGCCACTGGCCCCCCCGGAACCTACGAGCAGTACTTC. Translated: CATGPPGTYEQYF.

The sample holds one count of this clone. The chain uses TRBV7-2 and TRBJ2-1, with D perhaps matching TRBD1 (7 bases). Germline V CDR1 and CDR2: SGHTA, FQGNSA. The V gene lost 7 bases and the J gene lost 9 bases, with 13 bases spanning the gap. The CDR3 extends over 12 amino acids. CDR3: CASTRGAVEQFF. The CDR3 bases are TGTGCCAGCACCAGGGGGGCCGTTGAGCAGTTCTTC.

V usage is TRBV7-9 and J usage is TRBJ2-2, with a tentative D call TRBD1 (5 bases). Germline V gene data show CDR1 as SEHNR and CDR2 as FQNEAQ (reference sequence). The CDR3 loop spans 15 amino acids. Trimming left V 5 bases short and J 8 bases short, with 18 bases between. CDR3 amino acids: CASSAGKEGPGELFF. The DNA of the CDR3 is TGTGCCAGCAGCGCAGGGAAAGAAGGACCGGGGGAGCTGTTTTTT.

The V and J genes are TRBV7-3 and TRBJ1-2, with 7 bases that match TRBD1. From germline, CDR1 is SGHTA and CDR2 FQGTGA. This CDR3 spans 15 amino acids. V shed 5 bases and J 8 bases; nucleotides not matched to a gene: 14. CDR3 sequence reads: CASSPRGDSLQGYTF. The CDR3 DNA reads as TGTGCCAGCAGCCCCCGAGGGGACAGTCTACAAGGCTACACCTTC.

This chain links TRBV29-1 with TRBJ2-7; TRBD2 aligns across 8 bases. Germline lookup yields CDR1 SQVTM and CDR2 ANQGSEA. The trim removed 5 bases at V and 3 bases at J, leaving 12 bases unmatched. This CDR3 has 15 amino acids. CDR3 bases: TGCAGCGTTCTCAAATCCATAGCGGGATACTACGAGCAGTACTTC. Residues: CSVLKSIAGYYEQYF.

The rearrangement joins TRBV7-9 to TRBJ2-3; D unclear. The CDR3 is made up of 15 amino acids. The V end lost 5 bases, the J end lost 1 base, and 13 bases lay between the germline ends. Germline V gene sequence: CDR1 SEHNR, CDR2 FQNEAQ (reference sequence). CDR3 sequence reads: CASSQPLGGTDTQYF. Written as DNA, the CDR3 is TGTGCCAGCAGCCAACCCCTGGGTGGCACAGATACGCAGTATTTT.

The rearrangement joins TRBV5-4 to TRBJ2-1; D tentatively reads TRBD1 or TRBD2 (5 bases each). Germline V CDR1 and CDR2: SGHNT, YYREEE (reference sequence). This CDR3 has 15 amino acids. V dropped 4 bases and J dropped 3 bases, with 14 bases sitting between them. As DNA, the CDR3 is TGTGCCAGCAGCACGTTTGGGGGTAGCTACAATGAGCAGTTCTTC. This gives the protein CASSTFGGSYNEQFF. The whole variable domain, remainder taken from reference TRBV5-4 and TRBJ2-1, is ETGVTQSPTHLIKTRGQQVTLRCSSQSGHNTVSWYQQALGQGPQFIFQYYREEENGRGNFPPRFSGLQFPNYSSELNVNALELDDSALYLCASSTFGGSYNEQFFGPGTRLTVL.

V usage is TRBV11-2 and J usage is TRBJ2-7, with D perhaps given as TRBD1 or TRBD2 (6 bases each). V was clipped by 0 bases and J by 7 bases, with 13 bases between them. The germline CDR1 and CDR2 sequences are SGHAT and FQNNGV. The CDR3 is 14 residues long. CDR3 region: CASSLDRGRLEQYF. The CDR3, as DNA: TGTGCCAGCAGCTTAGACCGGGGGCGTTTGGAGCAGTACTTC. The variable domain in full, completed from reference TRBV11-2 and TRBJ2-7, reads EAGVAQSPRYKIIEKRQSVAFWCNPISGHATLYWYQQILGQGPKLLIQFQNNGVVDDSQLPKDRFSAERLKGVDSTLKIQPAKLEDSAVYLCASSLDRGRLEQYFGPGTRLTVT.

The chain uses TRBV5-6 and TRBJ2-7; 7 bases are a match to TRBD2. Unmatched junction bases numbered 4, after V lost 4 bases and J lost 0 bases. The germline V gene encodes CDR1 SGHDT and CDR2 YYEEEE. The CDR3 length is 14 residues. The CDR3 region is CASSAGGSSYEQYF. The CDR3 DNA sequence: TGTGCCAGCAGCGCCGGGGGGAGCTCCTACGAGCAGTACTTC.

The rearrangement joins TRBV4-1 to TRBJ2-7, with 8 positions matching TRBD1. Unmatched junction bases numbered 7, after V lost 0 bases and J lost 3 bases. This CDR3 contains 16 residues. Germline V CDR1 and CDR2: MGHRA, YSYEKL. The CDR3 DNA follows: TGCGCCAGCAGCCAAGATGGACAGGGAGACTACTACGAGCAGTACTTC. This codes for CASSQDGQGDYYEQYF.

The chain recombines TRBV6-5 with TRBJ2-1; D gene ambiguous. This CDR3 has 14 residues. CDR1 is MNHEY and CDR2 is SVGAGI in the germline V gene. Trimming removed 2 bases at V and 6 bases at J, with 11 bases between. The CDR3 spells CASSYSPPPNEQFF. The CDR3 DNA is TGTGCCAGCAGTTACAGTCCCCCCCCCAATGAGCAGTTCTTC.

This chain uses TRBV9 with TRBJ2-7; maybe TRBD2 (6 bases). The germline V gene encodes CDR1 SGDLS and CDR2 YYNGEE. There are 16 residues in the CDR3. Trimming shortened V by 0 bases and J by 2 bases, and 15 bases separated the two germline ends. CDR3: CASSVGGESSTYEQYF. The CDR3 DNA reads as TGTGCCAGCAGCGTAGGGGGGGAGAGTTCGACCTACGAGCAGTACTTC.

This CDR3 is CASEGLAGGTQYF. CDR3 DNA sequence: TGTGCCAGCGAGGGGCTAGCGGGAGGGACCCAGTACTTC. The V gene is TRBV7-6, the J gene TRBJ2-5, with TRBD2 identical over 11 bases. The CDR3 consists of 13 residues. With V trimmed by 8 bases and J by 7 bases, 6 bases remained unmatched. The germline V gene encodes CDR1 SGHVS and CDR2 FNYEAQ. Using reference TRBV7-6 and TRBJ2-5 for the parts outside the CDR3, the full variable domain is GAGVSQSPRYKVTKRGQDVALRCDPISGHVSLYWYRQALGQGPEFLTYFNYEAQQDKSGLPNDRFSAERPEGSISTLTIQRTEQRDSAMYRCASEGLAGGTQYFGPGTRLLVL.

This CDR3 reads CASSFRANGEQFF. The DNA of the CDR3 is TGTGCCAGCAGTTTCCGAGCCAATGGTGAGCAGTTCTTC. The chain links TRBV28 to TRBJ2-1; D is undetermined. The CDR3 contains 13 residues. Germline CDR1 is MDHEN and CDR2 is SYDVKM. Trimming stripped 3 bases from V and 9 bases from J, with 12 bases between.

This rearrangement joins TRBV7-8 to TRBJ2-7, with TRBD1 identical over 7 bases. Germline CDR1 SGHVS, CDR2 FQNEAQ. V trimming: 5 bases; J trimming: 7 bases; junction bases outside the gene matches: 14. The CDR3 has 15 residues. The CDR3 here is CASSPGQAPSGEQYF. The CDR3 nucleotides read TGTGCCAGCAGCCCCGGACAGGCTCCATCGGGGGAGCAGTACTTC.

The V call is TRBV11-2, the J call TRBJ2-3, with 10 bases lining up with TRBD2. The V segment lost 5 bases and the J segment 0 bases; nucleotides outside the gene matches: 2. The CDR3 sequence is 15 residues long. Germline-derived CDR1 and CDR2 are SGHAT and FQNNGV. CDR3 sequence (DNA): TGTGCCAGCAGCGCGGGACTAGCGAGCACAGATACGCAGTATTTT. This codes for CASSAGLASTDTQYF.

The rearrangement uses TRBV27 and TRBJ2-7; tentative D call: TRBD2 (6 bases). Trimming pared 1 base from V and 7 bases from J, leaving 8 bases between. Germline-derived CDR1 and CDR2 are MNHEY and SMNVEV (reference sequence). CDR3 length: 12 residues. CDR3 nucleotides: TGTGCCAGCAGTTTATATCGGGGGGAGCAGTACTTC. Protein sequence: CASSLYRGEQYF.

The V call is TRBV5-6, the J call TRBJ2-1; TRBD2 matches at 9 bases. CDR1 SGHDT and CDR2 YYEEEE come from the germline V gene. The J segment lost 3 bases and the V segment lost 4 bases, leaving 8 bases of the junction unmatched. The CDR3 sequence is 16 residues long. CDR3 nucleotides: TGTGCCAGCAGCCAGATAACTAGCGGGCTCTACAATGAGCAGTTCTTC. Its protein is CASSQITSGLYNEQFF. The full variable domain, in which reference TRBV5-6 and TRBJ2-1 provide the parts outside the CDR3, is DAGVTQSPTHLIKTRGQQVTLRCSPKSGHDTVSWYQQALGQGPQFIFQYYEEEERQRGNFPDRFSGHQFPNYSSELNVNALLLGDSALYLCASSQITSGLYNEQFFGPGTRLTVL.

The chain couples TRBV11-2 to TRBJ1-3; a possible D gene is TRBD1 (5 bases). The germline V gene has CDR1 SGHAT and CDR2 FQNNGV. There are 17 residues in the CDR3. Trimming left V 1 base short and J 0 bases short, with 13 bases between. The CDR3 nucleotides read TGTGCCAGCAGCTTAGGGCTGGTGGGGGGCTCTGGAAACACCATATATTTT. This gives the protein CASSLGLVGGSGNTIYF.

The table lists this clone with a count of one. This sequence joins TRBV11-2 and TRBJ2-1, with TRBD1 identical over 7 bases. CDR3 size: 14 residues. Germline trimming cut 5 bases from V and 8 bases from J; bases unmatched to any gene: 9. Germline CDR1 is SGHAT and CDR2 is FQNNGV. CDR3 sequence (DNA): TGTGCCAGCAGCCTGACCGGGACAGTCGATGAGCAGTTCTTC. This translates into CASSLTGTVDEQFF. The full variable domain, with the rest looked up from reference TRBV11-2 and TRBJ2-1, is EAGVAQSPRYKIIEKRQSVAFWCNPISGHATLYWYQQILGQGPKLLIQFQNNGVVDDSQLPKDRFSAERLKGVDSTLKIQPAKLEDSAVYLCASSLTGTVDEQFFGPGTRLTVL.

CDR3 nucleotide sequence: TGTGCCAGCAGTGAATGGAATCCCTGGCTAGCGGAAGAGACCCAGTACTTC. Translation: CASSEWNPWLAEETQYF. The chain couples TRBV25-1 to TRBJ2-5, with TRBD2 matching 7 bases. There are 17 residues in the CDR3. After removal of 1 base from V and 3 bases from J, the junction contained 11 bases not matched to a gene. Germline V gene lookup returns CDR1 MGHDK and CDR2 SYGVNS.

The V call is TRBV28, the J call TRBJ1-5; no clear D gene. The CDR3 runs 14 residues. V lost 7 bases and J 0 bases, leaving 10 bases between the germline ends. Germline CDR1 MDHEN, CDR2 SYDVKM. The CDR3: CASTFAPSNQPQHF. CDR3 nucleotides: TGTGCCAGCACCTTCGCGCCTAGCAATCAGCCCCAGCATTTT.

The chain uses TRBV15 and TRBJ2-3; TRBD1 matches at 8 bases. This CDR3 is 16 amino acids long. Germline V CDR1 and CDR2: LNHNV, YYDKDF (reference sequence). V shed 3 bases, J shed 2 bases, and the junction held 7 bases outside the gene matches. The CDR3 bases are TGTGCCACCAGCAGTGACAGGGGCGGCCCCACAGATACGCAGTATTTT. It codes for CATSSDRGGPTDTQYF. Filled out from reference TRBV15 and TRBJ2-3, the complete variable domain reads DAMVIQNPRYQVTQFGKPVTLSCSQTLNHNVMYWYQQKSSQAPKLLFHYYDKDFNNEADTPDNFQSRRPNTSFCFLDIRSPGLGDTAMYLCATSSDRGGPTDTQYFGPGTRLTVL.

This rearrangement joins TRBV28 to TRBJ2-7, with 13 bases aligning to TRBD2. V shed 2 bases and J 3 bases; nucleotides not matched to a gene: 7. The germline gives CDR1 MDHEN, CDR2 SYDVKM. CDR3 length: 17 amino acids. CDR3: CASSLRTSGRSRYEQYF. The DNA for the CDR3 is TGTGCCAGCAGTTTACGGACTAGCGGGAGATCCCGCTACGAGCAGTACTTC.

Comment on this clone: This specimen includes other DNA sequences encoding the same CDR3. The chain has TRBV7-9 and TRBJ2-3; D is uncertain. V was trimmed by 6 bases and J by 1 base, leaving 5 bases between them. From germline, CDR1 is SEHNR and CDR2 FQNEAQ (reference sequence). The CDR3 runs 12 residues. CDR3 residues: CASSTGTDTQYF. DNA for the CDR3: TGTGCCAGCAGTACAGGCACAGATACGCAGTATTTT.

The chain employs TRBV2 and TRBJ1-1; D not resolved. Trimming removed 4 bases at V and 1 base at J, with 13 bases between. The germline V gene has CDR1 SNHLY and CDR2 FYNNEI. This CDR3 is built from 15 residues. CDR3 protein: CASSVSGSPNTEAFF. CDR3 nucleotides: TGTGCCAGCAGTGTAAGTGGCAGTCCGAACACTGAAGCTTTCTTT.

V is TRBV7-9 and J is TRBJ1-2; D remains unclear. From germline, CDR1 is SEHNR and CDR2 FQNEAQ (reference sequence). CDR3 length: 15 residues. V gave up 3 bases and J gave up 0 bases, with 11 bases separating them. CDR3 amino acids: CASSFTAGPNYGYTF. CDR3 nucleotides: TGTGCCAGCAGCTTTACGGCAGGACCTAACTATGGCTACACCTTC. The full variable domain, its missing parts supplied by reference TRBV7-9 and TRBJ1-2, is DTGVSQNPRHKITKRGQNVTFRCDPISEHNRLYWYRQTLGQGPEFLTYFQNEAQLEKSRLLSDRFSAERPKGSFSTLEIQRTEQGDSAMYLCASSFTAGPNYGYTFGSGTRLTVV.

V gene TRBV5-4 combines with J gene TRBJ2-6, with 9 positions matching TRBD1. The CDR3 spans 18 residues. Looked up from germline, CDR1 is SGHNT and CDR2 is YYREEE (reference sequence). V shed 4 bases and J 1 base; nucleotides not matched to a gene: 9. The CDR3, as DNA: TGTGCCAGCAGCGCCCCGGGACAGGGTGTGTCTGGGGCCAACGTCCTGACTTTC. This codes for CASSAPGQGVSGANVLTF.

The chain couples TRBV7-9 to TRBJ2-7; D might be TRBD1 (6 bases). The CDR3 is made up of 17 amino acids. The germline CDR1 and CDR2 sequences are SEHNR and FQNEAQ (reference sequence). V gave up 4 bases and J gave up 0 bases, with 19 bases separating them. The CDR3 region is CASSWPRQAQSSYEQYF. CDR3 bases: TGTGCCAGCAGCTGGCCCCGACAGGCCCAGAGCTCCTACGAGCAGTACTTC.

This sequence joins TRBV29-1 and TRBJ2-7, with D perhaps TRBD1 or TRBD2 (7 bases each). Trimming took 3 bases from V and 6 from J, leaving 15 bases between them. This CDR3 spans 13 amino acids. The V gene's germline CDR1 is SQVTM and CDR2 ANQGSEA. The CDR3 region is CSVDGRGGLEQYF. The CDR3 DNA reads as TGCAGCGTTGATGGCAGGGGGGGCCTCGAGCAGTACTTC.